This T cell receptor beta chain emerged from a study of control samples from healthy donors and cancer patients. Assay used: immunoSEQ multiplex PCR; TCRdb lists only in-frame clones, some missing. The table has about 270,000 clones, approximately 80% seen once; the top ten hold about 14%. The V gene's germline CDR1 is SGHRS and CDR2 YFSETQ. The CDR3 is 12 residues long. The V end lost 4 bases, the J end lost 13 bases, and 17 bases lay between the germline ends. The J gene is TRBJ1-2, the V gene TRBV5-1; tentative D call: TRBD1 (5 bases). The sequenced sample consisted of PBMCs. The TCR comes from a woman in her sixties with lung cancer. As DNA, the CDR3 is TGCGCCAGCAGCCCCCCTCCGGGGGGAGCCACCTTC. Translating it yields CASSPPPGGATF.